The subject of this entry is one TCR beta chain. This same CDR3 is encoded by further DNA sequences in the sample. The data originate from a study of blood T cell dynamics during melanoma immunotherapy. Study in general: First-line therapy was either pembrolizumab or nivolumab with ipilimumab for metastatic melanoma.

Time point of the sample: week 3, after first cycle of checkpoint inhibitor. Samples come from before therapy and from week 3 after the first blockade cycle. Disease control meant complete response, partial response or stable disease at 12 weeks. There are 15 residues in the CDR3. Germline trimming cut 7 bases from V and 2 bases from J; bases unmatched to any gene: 11. Germline-derived CDR1 and CDR2 are SGHRS and YFSETQ. Sequenced by immunoSEQ multiplex PCR; TCRdb stores in-frame clones only, minus some. The table lists about 10,000 clones, approximately 80% of them singletons. The sample here was blood, taken from a patient treated with checkpoint blockade. J is TRBJ1-1 and V is TRBV5-1; 7 bases are shared with TRBD1. This clonotype was sampled from a human donor with melanoma. CDR3 in amino acids: CASGETGAFNTEAFF. Written as DNA, the CDR3 is TGCGCCAGCGGAGAAACAGGGGCTTTTAACACTGAAGCTTTCTTT.